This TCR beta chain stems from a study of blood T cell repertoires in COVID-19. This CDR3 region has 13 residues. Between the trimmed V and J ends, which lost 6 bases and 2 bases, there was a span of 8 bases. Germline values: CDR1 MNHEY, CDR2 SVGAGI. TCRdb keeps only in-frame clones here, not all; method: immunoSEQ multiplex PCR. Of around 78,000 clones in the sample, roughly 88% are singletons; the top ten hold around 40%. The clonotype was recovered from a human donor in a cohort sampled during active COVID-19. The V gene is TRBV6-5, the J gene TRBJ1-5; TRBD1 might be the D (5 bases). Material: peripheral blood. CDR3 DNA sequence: TGTGCCAGCAGACCCAGGGGCAATCAGCCCCAGCATTTT. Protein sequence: CASRPRGNQPQHF.